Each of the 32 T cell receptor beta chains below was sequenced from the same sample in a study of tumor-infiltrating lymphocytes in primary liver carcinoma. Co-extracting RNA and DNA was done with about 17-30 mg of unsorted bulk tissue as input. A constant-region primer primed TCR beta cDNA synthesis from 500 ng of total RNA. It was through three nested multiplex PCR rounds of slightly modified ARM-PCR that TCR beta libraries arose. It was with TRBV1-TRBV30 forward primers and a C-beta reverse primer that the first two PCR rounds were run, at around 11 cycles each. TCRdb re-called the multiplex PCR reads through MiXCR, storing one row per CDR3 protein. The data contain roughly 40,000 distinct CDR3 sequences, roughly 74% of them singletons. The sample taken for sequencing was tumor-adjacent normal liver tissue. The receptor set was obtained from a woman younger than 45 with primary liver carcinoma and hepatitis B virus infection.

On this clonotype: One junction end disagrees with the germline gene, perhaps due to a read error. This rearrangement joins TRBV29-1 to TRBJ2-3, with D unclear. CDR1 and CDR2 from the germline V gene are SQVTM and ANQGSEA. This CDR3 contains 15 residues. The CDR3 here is CSVGRIKLGTDTQYF. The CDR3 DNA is TGCAGCGTCGGGCGTATCAAGTTGGGTACAGACACGCAGTATTTT.

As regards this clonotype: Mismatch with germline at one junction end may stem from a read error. CDR3 protein: CVSSSMGAGELFF. CDR3 DNA sequence: TGCGTCAGCAGTTCGATGGGAGCCGGGGAGTTGTTTTTT. J is TRBJ2-2 and V is TRBV4-3; maybe TRBD2 (5 bases). Germline CDR1 LGHNA, CDR2 YSLEER. This CDR3 is built from 13 residues.

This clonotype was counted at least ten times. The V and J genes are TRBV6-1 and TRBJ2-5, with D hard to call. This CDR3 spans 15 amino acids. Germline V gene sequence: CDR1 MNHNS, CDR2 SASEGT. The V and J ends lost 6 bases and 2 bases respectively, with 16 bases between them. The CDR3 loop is CASSWIGATQETQYF. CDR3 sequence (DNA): TGTGCCAGCAGCTGGATAGGAGCTACACAAGAGACCCAGTACTTC.

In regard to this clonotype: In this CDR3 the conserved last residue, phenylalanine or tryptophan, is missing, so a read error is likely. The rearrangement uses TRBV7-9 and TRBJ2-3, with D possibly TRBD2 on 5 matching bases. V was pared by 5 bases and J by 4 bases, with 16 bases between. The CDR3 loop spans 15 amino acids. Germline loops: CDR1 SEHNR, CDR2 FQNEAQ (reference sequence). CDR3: CASSRNSDFSDTQYS. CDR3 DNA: TGTGCCAGCAGCCGTAATAGCGATTTCTCAGATACGCAGTATTCT.

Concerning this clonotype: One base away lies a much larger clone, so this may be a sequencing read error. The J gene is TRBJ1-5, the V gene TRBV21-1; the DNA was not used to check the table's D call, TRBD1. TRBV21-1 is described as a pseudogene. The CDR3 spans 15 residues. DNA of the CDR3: TGTGCCAGCAGCAAACTGCAGGGGCGCGATCAGCCCCAGCATTTT. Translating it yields CASSKLQGRDQPQHF.

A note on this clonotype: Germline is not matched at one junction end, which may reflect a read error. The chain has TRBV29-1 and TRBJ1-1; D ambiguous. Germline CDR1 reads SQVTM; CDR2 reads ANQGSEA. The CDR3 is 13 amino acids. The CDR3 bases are TGCGGCGTTGTACACAGCATGAACACTGAATCTTTCTTT. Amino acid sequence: CGVVHSMNTESFF.

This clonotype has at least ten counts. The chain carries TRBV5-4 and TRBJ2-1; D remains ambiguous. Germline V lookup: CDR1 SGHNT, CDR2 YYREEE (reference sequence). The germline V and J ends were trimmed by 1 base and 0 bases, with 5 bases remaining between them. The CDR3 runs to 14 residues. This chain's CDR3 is CASSLYSSYNEQFF. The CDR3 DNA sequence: TGTGCCAGCAGCTTGTATAGCTCCTACAATGAGCAGTTCTTC.

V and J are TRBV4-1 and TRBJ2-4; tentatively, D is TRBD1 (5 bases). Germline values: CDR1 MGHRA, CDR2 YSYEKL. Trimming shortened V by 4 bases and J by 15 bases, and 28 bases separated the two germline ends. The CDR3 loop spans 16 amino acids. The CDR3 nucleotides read TGCGCCAGCAGCCTAGAGATGAATATGGACACGAGCATGTGGTACTTC. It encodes CASSLEMNMDTSMWYF.

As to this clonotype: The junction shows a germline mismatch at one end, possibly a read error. The CDR3 DNA is TGCGCCAGTAGCCCCTACACCGGGACAGGGGCCTCCTACAAGCAGTACTTC. Translated: CASSPYTGTGASYKQYF. The chain links TRBV11-2 to TRBJ2-7; 10 bases map to TRBD1. Germline loops: CDR1 SGHAT, CDR2 FQNNGV. The CDR3 contains 17 residues.

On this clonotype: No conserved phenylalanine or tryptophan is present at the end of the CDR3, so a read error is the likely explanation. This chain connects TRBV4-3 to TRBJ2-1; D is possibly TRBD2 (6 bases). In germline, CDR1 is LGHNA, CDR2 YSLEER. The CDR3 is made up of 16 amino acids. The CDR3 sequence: CANSQDAGRSYNEQFL. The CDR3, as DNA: TGCGCCAACAGCCAAGATGCGGGAAGATCCTACAATGAGCAGTTCTTA.

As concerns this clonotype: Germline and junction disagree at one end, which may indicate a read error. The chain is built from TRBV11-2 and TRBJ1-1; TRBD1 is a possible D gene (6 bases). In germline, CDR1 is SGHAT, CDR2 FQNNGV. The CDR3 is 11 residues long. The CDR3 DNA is TGTGCCAACAGCCATGGGACAGAAGCTTTCTTT. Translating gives CANSHGTEAFF.

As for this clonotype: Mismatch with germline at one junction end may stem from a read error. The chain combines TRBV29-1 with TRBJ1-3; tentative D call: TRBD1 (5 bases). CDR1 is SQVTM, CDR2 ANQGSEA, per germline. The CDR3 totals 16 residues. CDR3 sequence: CSVDQGVGDSENTIYF. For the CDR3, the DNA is TGCAGCGTTGACCAAGGAGTGGGGGACTCTGAAAACACCATATATTTT.

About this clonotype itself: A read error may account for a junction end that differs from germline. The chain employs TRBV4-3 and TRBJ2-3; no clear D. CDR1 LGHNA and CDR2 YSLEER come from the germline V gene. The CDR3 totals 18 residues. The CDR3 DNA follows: TGCGCCAACAGCCGGTCGGTCTGGCTGGGTGATCCCGACGATACGCAGTATTTT. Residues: CANSRSVWLGDPDDTQYF.

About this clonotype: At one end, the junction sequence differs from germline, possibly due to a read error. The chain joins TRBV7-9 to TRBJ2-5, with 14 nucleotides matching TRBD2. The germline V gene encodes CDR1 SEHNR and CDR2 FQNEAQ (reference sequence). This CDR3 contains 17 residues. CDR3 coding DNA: TGTGCCAGCAGCCCAACAAGACTAGCGGGAGGGCGGGAGACCCCGTACTTC. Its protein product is CASSPTRLAGGRETPYF.

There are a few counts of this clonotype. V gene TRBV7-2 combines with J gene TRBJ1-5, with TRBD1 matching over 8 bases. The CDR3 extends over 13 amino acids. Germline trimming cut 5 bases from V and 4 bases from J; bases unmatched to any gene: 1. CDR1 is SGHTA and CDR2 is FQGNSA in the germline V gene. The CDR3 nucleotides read TGTGCCAGCAGCCGACAGGGGAATCAGCCCCAGCATTTT. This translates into CASSRQGNQPQHF.

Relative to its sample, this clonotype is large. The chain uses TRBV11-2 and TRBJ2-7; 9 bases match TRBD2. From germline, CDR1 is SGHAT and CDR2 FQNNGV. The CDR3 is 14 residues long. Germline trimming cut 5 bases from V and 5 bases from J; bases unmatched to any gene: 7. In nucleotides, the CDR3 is TGTGCCAGCAGCCTAGCTAGCGGGAATAACGAGCAGTACTTC. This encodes CASSLASGNNEQYF.

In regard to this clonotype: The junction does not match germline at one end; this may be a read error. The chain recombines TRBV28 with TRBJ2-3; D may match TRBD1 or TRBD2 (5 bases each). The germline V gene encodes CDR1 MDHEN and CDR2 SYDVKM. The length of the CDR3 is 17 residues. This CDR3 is CASNTTRWGTNTYTQYF. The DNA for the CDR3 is TGTGCCAGCAATACTACAAGGTGGGGGACCAACACATATACGCAGTATTTT.

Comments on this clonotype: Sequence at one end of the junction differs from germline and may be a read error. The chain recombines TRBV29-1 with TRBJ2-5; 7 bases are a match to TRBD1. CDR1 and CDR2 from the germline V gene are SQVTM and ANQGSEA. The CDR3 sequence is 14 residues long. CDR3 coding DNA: TGTAGCGTTGTCCTCTCCGGGACGGGACAGATCCAGTACTTC. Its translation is CSVVLSGTGQIQYF.

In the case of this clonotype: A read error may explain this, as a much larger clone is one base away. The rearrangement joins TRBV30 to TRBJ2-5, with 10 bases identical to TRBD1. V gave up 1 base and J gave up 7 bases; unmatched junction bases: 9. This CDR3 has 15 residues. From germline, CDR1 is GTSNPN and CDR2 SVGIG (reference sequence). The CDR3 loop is CAWSAGTGAIGTQYF. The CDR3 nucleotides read TGTGCCTGGAGTGCAGGGACAGGGGCCATCGGGACCCAGTACTTC.

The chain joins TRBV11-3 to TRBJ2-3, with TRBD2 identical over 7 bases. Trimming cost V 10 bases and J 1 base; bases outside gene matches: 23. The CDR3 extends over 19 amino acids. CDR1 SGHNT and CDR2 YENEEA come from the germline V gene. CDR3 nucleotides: TGTGCCAACACCTTAGGTTTTGGGGCGGGAGCAGGAGGCACAGATACGCAGTATTTT. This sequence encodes CANTLGFGAGAGGTDTQYF. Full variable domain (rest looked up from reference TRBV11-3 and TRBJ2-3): EAGVVQSPRYKIIEKKQPVAFWCNPISGHNTLYWYLQNLGQGPELLIRYENEEAVDDSQLPKDRFSAERLKGVDSTLKIQPAELGDSAVYLCANTLGFGAGAGGTDTQYFGPGTRLTVL.

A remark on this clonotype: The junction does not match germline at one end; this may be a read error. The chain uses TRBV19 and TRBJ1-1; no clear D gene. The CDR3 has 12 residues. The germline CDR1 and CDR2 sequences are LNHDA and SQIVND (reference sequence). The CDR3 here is CASSIGCTEAFF. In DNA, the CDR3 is TGTGCCAGTAGTATAGGGTGCACTGAAGCTTTCTTC.

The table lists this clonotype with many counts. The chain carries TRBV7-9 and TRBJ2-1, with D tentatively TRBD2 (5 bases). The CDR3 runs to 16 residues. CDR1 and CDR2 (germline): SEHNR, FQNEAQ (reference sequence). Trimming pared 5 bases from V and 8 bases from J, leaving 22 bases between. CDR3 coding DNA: TGTGCCAGCAGCCTTAGAGACTCGCCCGCCGGGGATGAGCAGTTCTTC. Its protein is CASSLRDSPAGDEQFF.

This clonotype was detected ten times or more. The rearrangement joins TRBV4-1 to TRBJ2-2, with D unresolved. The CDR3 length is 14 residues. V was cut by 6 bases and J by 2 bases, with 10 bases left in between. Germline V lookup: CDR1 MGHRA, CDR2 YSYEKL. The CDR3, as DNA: TGCGCCAGCAGTACGGTACCTAACACCGGGGAGCTGTTTTTT. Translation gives CASSTVPNTGELFF.

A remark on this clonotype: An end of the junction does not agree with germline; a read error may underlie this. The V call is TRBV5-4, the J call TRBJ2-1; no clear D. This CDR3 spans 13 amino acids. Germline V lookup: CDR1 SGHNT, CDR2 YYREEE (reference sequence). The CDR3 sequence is CASSLTPVDEHFF. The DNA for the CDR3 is TGTGCTAGCAGCCTAACTCCGGTGGATGAGCACTTCTTC.

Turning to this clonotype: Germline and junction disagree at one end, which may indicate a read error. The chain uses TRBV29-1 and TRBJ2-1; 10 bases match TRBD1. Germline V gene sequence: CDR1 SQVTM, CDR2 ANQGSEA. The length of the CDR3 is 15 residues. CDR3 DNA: TGCAGTGTTGAACAGAGGGACAGGGGATACAATGGGCAGTTCTTC. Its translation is CSVEQRDRGYNGQFF.

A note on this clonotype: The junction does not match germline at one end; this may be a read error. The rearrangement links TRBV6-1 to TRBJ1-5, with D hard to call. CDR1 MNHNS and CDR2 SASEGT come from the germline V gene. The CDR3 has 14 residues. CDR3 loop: CATSENYSNQSQHF. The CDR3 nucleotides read TGTGCCACCAGTGAGAATTATAGCAATCAGTCCCAGCATTTT.

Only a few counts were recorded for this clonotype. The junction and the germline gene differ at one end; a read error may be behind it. The CDR3 region is CASNSRKGGGQPQHF. The CDR3 DNA sequence: TGTGCCAGCAATTCCCGTAAGGGTGGAGGCCAGCCCCAACATTTT. The V and J genes are TRBV12-3 or TRBV12-4 and TRBJ1-5; D not certain. This CDR3 region has 15 residues.

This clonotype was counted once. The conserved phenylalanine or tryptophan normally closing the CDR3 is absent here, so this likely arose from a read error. The CDR3 nucleotides are TGTGCCAGTAGTTACGAGGTGCGCGGGCTTAGGGGAGATACGCAGTATTCT. It encodes CASSYEVRGLRGDTQYS. V usage is TRBV6-2 or TRBV6-3 and J usage is TRBJ2-3; D tentatively fits TRBD1 or TRBD2 (5 bases each). Germline V gene lookup returns CDR1 MNHEY and CDR2 SVGEGT. CDR3 size: 17 residues.

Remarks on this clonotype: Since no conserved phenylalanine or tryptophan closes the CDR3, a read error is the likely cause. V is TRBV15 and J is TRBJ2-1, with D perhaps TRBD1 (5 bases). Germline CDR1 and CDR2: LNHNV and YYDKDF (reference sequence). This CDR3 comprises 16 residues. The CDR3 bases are TGTGCCACCAGCAGAGATTACAGGAGTTCCTACAATGGGCAGTTCCTC. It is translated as CATSRDYRSSYNGQFL.

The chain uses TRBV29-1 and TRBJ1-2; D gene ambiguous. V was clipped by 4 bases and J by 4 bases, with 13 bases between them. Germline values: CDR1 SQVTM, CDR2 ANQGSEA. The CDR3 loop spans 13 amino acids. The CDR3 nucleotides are TGCAGCGTTGGCGACAACGGTACCTATGGCTACACCTTC. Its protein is CSVGDNGTYGYTF. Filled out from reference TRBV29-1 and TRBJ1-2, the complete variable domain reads SAVISQKPSRDICQRGTSLTIQCQVDSQVTMMFWYRQQPGQSLTLIATANQGSEATYESGFVIDKFPISRPNLTFSTLTVSNMSPEDSSIYLCSVGDNGTYGYTFGSGTRLTVV.

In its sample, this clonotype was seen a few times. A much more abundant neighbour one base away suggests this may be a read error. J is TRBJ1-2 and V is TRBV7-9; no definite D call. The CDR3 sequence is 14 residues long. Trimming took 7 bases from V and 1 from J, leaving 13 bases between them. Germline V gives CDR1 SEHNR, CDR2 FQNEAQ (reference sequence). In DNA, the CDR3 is TGTGCCAGCAATGCGGGTTCGAGTAACTATGGCTACACCTTC. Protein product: CASNAGSSNYGYTF.

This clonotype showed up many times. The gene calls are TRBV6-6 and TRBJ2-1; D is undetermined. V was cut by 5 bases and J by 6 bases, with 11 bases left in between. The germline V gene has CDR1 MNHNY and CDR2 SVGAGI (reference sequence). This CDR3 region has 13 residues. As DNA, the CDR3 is TGTGCCAGCAGTGGCTTGGGTCTCAATGAGCAGTTCTTC. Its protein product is CASSGLGLNEQFF.